This entry lists 9 T cell receptor beta chains sequenced from one sample in a study of T cell repertoires in aging, cancer and after chemotherapy. The template was genomic DNA from peripheral blood, not RNA. A mixed TRB-A/B primer pool amplified rearranged TRB by multiplex touch-down PCR. TCRdb redid the calling of the multiplex PCR reads with MiXCR, one entry per CDR3 protein. This table holds some 2,700 distinct CDR3 sequences, just under 60% found once. The sample was blood. Receptor source: a human donor with a blood cancer.

In its sample, this clonotype was seen a few times. This chain links TRBV29-1 with TRBJ1-2; 7 nucleotides line up with TRBD1. This CDR3 region has 14 residues. V was pared by 4 bases and J by 7 bases, with 12 bases of the junction left unmatched. The germline V gene encodes CDR1 SQVTM and CDR2 ANQGSEA. CDR3 residues: CSVVVTGVGSGYTF. The CDR3 DNA reads TGCAGCGTTGTCGTTACAGGGGTGGGAAGTGGCTACACCTTC.

This chain joins TRBV20-1 and TRBJ2-6; tentatively, D is TRBD1 or TRBD2 (5 bases each). CDR1 is DFQATT, CDR2 SNEGSKA, per germline (reference sequence). CDR3 size: 14 residues. Trimming cost V 6 bases and J 0 bases, with 9 bases left between them. In DNA, the CDR3 is TGCAGTGCGGGACCGGACTCTGGGGCCAACGTCCTGACTTTC. This codes for CSAGPDSGANVLTF.

This clonotype came up a few times. This chain uses TRBV20-1 with TRBJ2-5, with D tentatively TRBD2 (6 bases). This CDR3 region has 14 residues. V gave up 6 bases and J gave up 5 bases, with 19 bases separating them. Germline assignment: CDR1 DFQATT and CDR2 SNEGSKA (reference sequence). The CDR3 bases are TGCAGTGCAAGCCGACTAGTCGGCCGGGAGACCCAGTACTTC. Translating it yields CSASRLVGRETQYF.

This clonotype occurred a few times. The chain couples TRBV6-2 or TRBV6-3 to TRBJ2-7; D unclear. The CDR3 runs to 9 residues. Germline-derived CDR1 and CDR2 are MNHEY and SVGEGT. V lost 7 bases, J lost 6 bases, and 4 bases lay in between. The chain's CDR3 is CASTGEQYF. In nucleotides, the CDR3 is TGTGCCAGCACTGGCGAGCAGTACTTC.

The V gene is TRBV20-1, the J gene TRBJ2-3; 7 nucleotides line up with TRBD2. Germline V gene data show CDR1 as DFQATT and CDR2 as SNEGSKA (reference sequence). This CDR3 comprises 13 residues. The V segment lost 6 bases and the J segment 3 bases; nucleotides outside the gene matches: 6. The CDR3 sequence: CSARQAGTDTQYF. Here the CDR3 DNA reads TGCAGTGCAAGACAAGCGGGGACAGATACGCAGTATTTT.

This clonotype showed up just a few times. The chain links TRBV6-5 to TRBJ2-7; the D gene could be TRBD1 or TRBD2 (7 bases each). Trimming removed 0 bases at V and 3 bases at J, with 18 bases between. Germline loops: CDR1 MNHEY, CDR2 SVGAGI. This CDR3 has 17 residues. The CDR3 protein is CASSYSSAGQGGYEQYF. CDR3 sequence (DNA): TGTGCCAGCAGTTACTCCTCAGCGGGGCAGGGGGGCTACGAGCAGTACTTC.

The gene calls are TRBV19 and TRBJ1-2, with D perhaps TRBD1 (5 bases). The CDR3 extends over 15 amino acids. V lost 4 bases and J 1 base, leaving 13 bases between the germline ends. Germline V CDR1 and CDR2: LNHDA, SQIVND (reference sequence). In DNA form, the CDR3 reads TGTGCCAGTAGTAGGCTCCGGGACGGTAACTATGGCTACACCTTC. This codes for CASSRLRDGNYGYTF.

The gene calls are TRBV7-9 and TRBJ2-7, with 7 bases lining up with TRBD2. The CDR3 sequence is 13 residues long. The junction had 4 bases not matched to a gene; V was cut back by 5 bases and J by 3 bases. The germline gives CDR1 SEHNR, CDR2 FQNEAQ (reference sequence). As DNA, the CDR3 is TGTGCCAGCAGCGTAACGGGGGGCTACGAGCAGTACTTC. This gives the protein CASSVTGGYEQYF.

The chain carries TRBV6-4 and TRBJ2-7, with 8 positions matching TRBD2. J was trimmed by 2 bases and V by 0 bases; bases with no gene match: 6. The CDR3 has 16 amino acids. Germline V gene data show CDR1 as MRHNA and CDR2 as SNTAGT. CDR3 coding DNA: TGTGCCAGCAGTGACTCTGTAGCGGGGTTAACCTACGAGCAGTACTTC. Its protein is CASSDSVAGLTYEQYF.